A single sample gave rise to the 25 T cell receptor beta chains below, sequenced in a study of T cells in tuberculosis. Documented time point: new active TB diagnosis, blood taken before or within 7 days of starting treatment. Method: immunoSEQ multiplex PCR; TCRdb's copy keeps in-frame clones and lacks some. The sample carries about 5,000 clones, 95% to 98% recorded once. The sequences come from PBMCs, collected at tuberculosis diagnosis. The source of these receptors is an adult with tuberculosis.

The V and J genes are TRBV5-1 and TRBJ1-1; tentative D call: TRBD1 (6 bases). V gave up 2 bases and J gave up 0 bases, with 11 bases separating them. The CDR3 is made up of 15 amino acids. CDR1 is SGHRS, CDR2 YFSETQ, per germline. The CDR3 loop reads CASSLNAGVNTEAFF. In nucleotides, the CDR3 is TGCGCCAGCAGCTTAAATGCAGGGGTGAACACTGAAGCTTTCTTT.

The chain employs TRBV18 and TRBJ1-4; 7 bases agree with TRBD1. This CDR3 spans 15 amino acids. V shed 2 bases, J shed 0 bases, and the junction held 0 bases outside the gene matches. Germline V gives CDR1 KGHSH, CDR2 LQKENI. The CDR3 DNA sequence: TGTGCCAGCTCACCAGGACAGGCAACTAATGAAAAACTGTTTTTT. This translates into CASSPGQATNEKLFF.

The rearrangement links TRBV7-7 to TRBJ2-5; D is possibly TRBD2 (5 bases). Germline V gives CDR1 SSHAT, CDR2 FNYEAQ (reference sequence). V lost 1 base and J 2 bases, leaving 8 bases between the germline ends. CDR3 length equals 14 residues. CDR3 DNA: TGTGCCAGCAGCTTAGGACGGGGTCAAGAGACCCAGTACTTC. The encoded protein is CASSLGRGQETQYF. The full variable domain, with the rest looked up from reference TRBV7-7 and TRBJ2-5, is GAGVSQSPRYKVTKRGQDVTLRCDPISSHATLYWYQQALGQGPEFLTYFNYEAQPDKSGLPSDRFSAERPEGSISTLTIQRTEQRDSAMYRCASSLGRGQETQYFGPGTRLLVL.

This chain links TRBV5-1 with TRBJ2-3; 10 positions match TRBD2. The CDR3 runs to 14 residues. V gave up 4 bases and J gave up 4 bases; unmatched junction bases: 3. From germline, CDR1 is SGHRS and CDR2 YFSETQ. CDR3 DNA sequence: TGCGCCAGCAGCCCAGGGACTAGCGCAGATACGCAGTATTTT. Its translation: CASSPGTSADTQYF.

The chain is built from TRBV7-6 and TRBJ1-1; no definite D call. Germline V gene lookup returns CDR1 SGHVS and CDR2 FNYEAQ. Between the trimmed V and J ends, which lost 1 base and 1 base, there was a span of 10 bases. This CDR3 is 15 amino acids long. CDR3 residues: CASSLGPAGNTEAFF. The CDR3, as DNA: TGTGCCAGCAGCTTAGGGCCAGCGGGGAACACTGAAGCTTTCTTT.

V and J are TRBV2 and TRBJ1-1; D may be TRBD1 (6 bases). Germline CDR1 reads SNHLY; CDR2 reads FYNNEI. Trimming shortened V by 1 base and J by 1 base, and 10 bases separated the two germline ends. This CDR3 comprises 15 residues. The DNA for the CDR3 is TGTGCCAGCAGTGAAGTGGGAGGGGGGAACACTGAAGCTTTCTTT. Residues: CASSEVGGGNTEAFF.

J is TRBJ2-1 and V is TRBV18; 8 positions match TRBD2. Germline lookup yields CDR1 KGHSH and CDR2 LQKENI. The J segment lost 5 bases and the V segment lost 1 base, leaving 16 bases of the junction unmatched. This CDR3 region has 19 residues. CDR3: CASSPRLNPSGRTNNEQFF. The CDR3 DNA reads as TGTGCCAGCTCACCACGATTAAACCCTAGCGGGCGGACAAACAATGAGCAGTTCTTC.

This chain uses TRBV4-1 with TRBJ2-5, with 9 bases aligning to TRBD1. The germline CDR1 and CDR2 sequences are MGHRA and YSYEKL. Trimming took 1 base from V and 1 from J; bases not matched to a gene: 10. The CDR3 has 18 amino acids. The CDR3 loop is CASSQGGTGRGIQETQYF. CDR3 nucleotide sequence: TGCGCCAGCAGCCAAGGAGGGACAGGGCGGGGGATCCAAGAGACCCAGTACTTC.

This chain connects TRBV7-8 to TRBJ2-4; 7 bases map to TRBD1. CDR1 and CDR2 from the germline V gene are SGHVS and FQNEAQ. V lost 2 bases, J lost 3 bases, and 7 bases stayed unmatched. This CDR3 is built from 16 residues. The CDR3 DNA reads as TGTGCCAGCAGCTTAAGAGGGCCAGGGGGCAAAAACATTCAGTACTTC. This sequence encodes CASSLRGPGGKNIQYF.

V gene TRBV12-5 combines with J gene TRBJ2-6; tentative D call: TRBD1 (5 bases). The germline V gene encodes CDR1 LGHNT and CDR2 FRNRAP. The ends were cut back, 5 bases at V and 5 bases at J, with 19 bases in the middle. The CDR3 sequence is 17 residues long. CDR3 coding DNA: TGTGCTAGTGGTGCCACGCCAGGACAAAGTCGGGCCAACGTCCTGACTTTC. Protein: CASGATPGQSRANVLTF.

The rearrangement uses TRBV27 and TRBJ1-2; 7 bases are a match to TRBD1. Germline lookup yields CDR1 MNHEY and CDR2 SMNVEV (reference sequence). V was pared by 5 bases and J by 4 bases, with 4 bases of the junction left unmatched. CDR3 length: 13 amino acids. CDR3 bases: TGTGCCAGCAGTCAACAGGGGAGCTATGGCTACACCTTC. Encoded protein: CASSQQGSYGYTF.

V usage is TRBV5-6 and J usage is TRBJ1-5; D unclear. This CDR3 comprises 13 residues. V was shortened by 0 bases and J by 7 bases, with 8 bases between the two germline ends. Per germline, CDR1 SGHDT and CDR2 YYEEEE. The CDR3 bases are TGTGCCAGCAGCTTGGGGCGGGGACAGCCCCAGCATTTT. Its protein is CASSLGRGQPQHF.

The gene calls are TRBV2 and TRBJ2-7; D remains ambiguous. The CDR3 sequence is 12 residues long. V lost 7 bases to trimming and J lost 1 base, with 8 bases between them. Germline V gives CDR1 SNHLY, CDR2 FYNNEI. CDR3 DNA: TGTGCCAGCACTGACACATCCTACGAGCAGTACTTC. Its protein is CASTDTSYEQYF.

The chain combines TRBV13 with TRBJ2-3; D is uncertain. Trimming took 4 bases from V and 1 from J, leaving 9 bases between them. Germline V lookup: CDR1 PRHDT, CDR2 FYEKMQ (reference sequence). There are 14 residues in the CDR3. CDR3 coding DNA: TGTGCCAGCAGCTCCCCTTCGGGCACAGATACGCAGTATTTT. Translation gives CASSSPSGTDTQYF.

The chain has TRBV5-6 and TRBJ1-6, with D possibly being TRBD1 (5 bases). The length of the CDR3 is 14 residues. The V gene lost 4 bases and the J gene lost 8 bases, with 13 bases spanning the gap. Germline CDR1 is SGHDT and CDR2 is YYEEEE. The CDR3 protein is CASSPGVTDSPLHF. Here the CDR3 DNA reads TGTGCCAGCAGCCCGGGGGTAACCGATTCACCCCTCCACTTT.

The rearrangement links TRBV5-1 to TRBJ1-3; maybe TRBD1 (5 bases). The V gene's germline CDR1 is SGHRS and CDR2 YFSETQ. Trimming pared 0 bases from V and 0 bases from J, leaving 7 bases between. There are 15 residues in the CDR3. CDR3 nucleotide sequence: TGCGCCAGCAGCTTGGGACAGACCTCTGGAAACACCATATATTTT. Its protein product is CASSLGQTSGNTIYF.

The chain combines TRBV19 with TRBJ1-3; no definite D call. Germline CDR1 and CDR2: LNHDA and SQIVND (reference sequence). V gave up 9 bases and J gave up 4 bases, with 13 bases separating them. The CDR3 runs to 13 residues. The DNA of the CDR3 is TGTGCCAGCCAACCCAGATCCGGAAACACCATATATTTT. It yields the protein CASQPRSGNTIYF.

The chain couples TRBV9 to TRBJ2-5; 8 bases match TRBD1. Germline V gives CDR1 SGDLS, CDR2 YYNGEE. The J segment lost 4 bases and the V segment lost 4 bases, leaving 12 bases of the junction unmatched. CDR3 length equals 16 residues. The DNA of the CDR3 is TGTGCCAGCAGCCCAAGGACAGGGCGGATGGGAGAGACCCAGTACTTC. Its translation: CASSPRTGRMGETQYF. The full variable domain, in which reference TRBV9 and TRBJ2-5 provide the parts outside the CDR3, is DSGVTQTPKHLITATGQRVTLRCSPRSGDLSVYWYQQSLDQGLQFLIQYYNGEERAKGNILERFSAQQFPDLHSELNLSSLELGDSALYFCASSPRTGRMGETQYFGPGTRLLVL.

This chain joins TRBV25-1 and TRBJ2-7, with TRBD1 identical over 8 bases. Trimming at V came to 5 bases and at J to 2 bases, leaving 14 bases not matched to a gene. The CDR3 is 17 residues long. Germline V lookup: CDR1 MGHDK, CDR2 SYGVNS. The CDR3: CASSTPTGTGSPYEQYF. CDR3 nucleotides: TGTGCCAGCAGTACACCGACCGGGACAGGTAGTCCCTACGAGCAGTACTTC.

The chain carries TRBV7-3 and TRBJ2-7, with 8 bases fitting TRBD1. The J segment lost 5 bases and the V segment lost 5 bases, leaving 5 bases of the junction unmatched. This CDR3 comprises 13 residues. From germline, CDR1 is SGHTA and CDR2 FQGTGA. CDR3: CASSPSDRDEQYF. DNA of the CDR3: TGTGCCAGCAGCCCGTCGGACAGGGACGAGCAGTACTTC.

The chain has TRBV19 and TRBJ2-3; the D gene is possibly TRBD2 (6 bases). The CDR3 covers 15 residues. Between the trimmed V and J ends, which lost 1 base and 3 bases, there was a span of 11 bases. Germline V gives CDR1 LNHDA, CDR2 SQIVND (reference sequence). CDR3 DNA sequence: TGTGCCAGTAGTATAGGCGCGGGACGGACAGATACGCAGTATTTT. As protein: CASSIGAGRTDTQYF.

In this sample, this clone turned up once. V gene TRBV6-1 combines with J gene TRBJ2-1; 10 nucleotides line up with TRBD2. Per the germline V gene, CDR1 is MNHNS and CDR2 is SASEGT. V was clipped by 10 bases and J by 2 bases; unmatched bases: 5. This CDR3 spans 14 amino acids. CDR3 protein: CANQAGGPYNEQFF. For the CDR3, the DNA is TGTGCCAACCAAGCGGGAGGGCCCTACAATGAGCAGTTCTTC.

The chain employs TRBV5-1 and TRBJ2-7, with TRBD2 matching over 8 bases. V trimming: 4 bases; J trimming: 3 bases; junction bases outside the gene matches: 6. Germline V gene data show CDR1 as SGHRS and CDR2 as YFSETQ. The CDR3 extends over 14 amino acids. The CDR3: CASSPSGSIYEQYF. CDR3 coding DNA: TGCGCCAGCAGCCCGAGCGGGAGTATCTACGAGCAGTACTTC.

CDR3 sequence (DNA): TGTGCCAGCAGTTTAGGGGGCGCCGACTATGGCTACACCTTC. It codes for CASSLGGADYGYTF. The chain has TRBV27 and TRBJ1-2; D possibly corresponds to TRBD1 (6 bases). Germline CDR1 is MNHEY and CDR2 is SMNVEV (reference sequence). The CDR3 has 14 residues. Trimming pared 2 bases from V and 3 bases from J, leaving 10 bases between.

This chain joins TRBV10-3 and TRBJ2-7; TRBD1 agrees at 10 bases. This CDR3 spans 16 amino acids. Germline-derived CDR1 and CDR2 are ENHRY and SYGVKD. The V segment lost 1 base and the J segment 1 base; nucleotides outside the gene matches: 4. CDR3 amino acids: CAISEWGTGESYEQYF. CDR3 DNA sequence: TGTGCCATCAGTGAGTGGGGGACAGGGGAATCCTACGAGCAGTACTTC.